Following are 11 T cell receptor beta chains from one sample sequenced in a study of cytomegalovirus exposure and HLA in healthy donors. A multiplex PCR was run with 60 Vbeta primers and 13 Jbeta primers. Profiled with immunoSEQ multiplex PCR; TCRdb holds only in-frame clones, not every one. The sample has 200,000 to 250,000 clones, about 85% seen once. Sample: PBMCs. Receptors were obtained from a woman aged 50 to 60 in good health and CMV-seropositive.

The chain combines TRBV7-6 with TRBJ1-6, with unresolved D. Germline V gene data show CDR1 as SGHVS and CDR2 as FNYEAQ. Trimming left V 0 bases short and J 4 bases short, with 16 bases between. This CDR3 is built from 18 residues. The CDR3 DNA reads as TGTGCCAGCAGCTTAGCGGTGCCTCAGAGGGATTATAATTCACCCCTCCACTTT. Translation: CASSLAVPQRDYNSPLHF.

The chain combines TRBV7-9 with TRBJ2-1; D gene ambiguous. Germline V lookup: CDR1 SEHNR, CDR2 FQNEAQ (reference sequence). V was pared by 6 bases and J by 4 bases, with 7 bases between. There are 12 residues in the CDR3. The CDR3 bases are TGTGCCAGCAGTTTTAATTACAATGAGCAGTTCTTC. It specifies CASSFNYNEQFF.

The chain joins TRBV19 to TRBJ1-2; a possible D gene is TRBD1 (5 bases). V dropped 4 bases and J dropped 4 bases, with 16 bases sitting between them. Germline CDR1 reads LNHDA; CDR2 reads SQIVND (reference sequence). The CDR3 is 15 amino acids. CDR3 amino acids: CASSTIGGRSYGYTF. CDR3 coding DNA: TGTGCCAGTAGTACCATTGGGGGGAGGAGCTATGGCTACACCTTC.

The chain uses TRBV10-1 and TRBJ2-7; 8 bases align to TRBD1. The CDR3 is 16 amino acids. Germline assignment: CDR1 WNHNN and CDR2 SYGVQD (reference sequence). Trimming took 0 bases from V and 7 from J; bases not matched to a gene: 11. CDR3 protein: CASSESTGQASGEQYF. The CDR3 DNA sequence: TGCGCCAGCAGTGAGTCGACGGGACAGGCCTCCGGGGAGCAGTACTTC.

The rearrangement links TRBV6-6 to TRBJ1-1, with 8 nucleotides matching TRBD1. Germline V CDR1 and CDR2: MNHNY, SVGAGI (reference sequence). This CDR3 is 14 amino acids long. V was clipped by 6 bases and J by 0 bases; unmatched bases: 3. DNA for the CDR3: TGTGCCAGCAGCCAGGGACAGGTGAACACTGAAGCTTTCTTT. Amino acid sequence: CASSQGQVNTEAFF.

The gene calls are TRBV25-1 and TRBJ2-1, with D tentatively TRBD2 (7 bases). Between the trimmed V and J ends, which lost 2 bases and 3 bases, there was a span of 14 bases. CDR1 MGHDK and CDR2 SYGVNS come from the germline V gene. This CDR3 is 16 amino acids long. CDR3 region: CASSEAGAIGYNEQFF. The CDR3 coding sequence is TGTGCCAGCAGTGAAGCGGGGGCTATTGGCTACAATGAGCAGTTCTTC.

The chain links TRBV7-9 to TRBJ1-6, with a possible D match to TRBD1 (6 bases). V lost 10 bases to trimming and J lost 7 bases, with 20 bases between them. Germline V gene sequence: CDR1 SEHNR, CDR2 FQNEAQ (reference sequence). The CDR3 is 15 amino acids. This CDR3 is CATTLGFTGNSPLHF. In DNA form, the CDR3 reads TGTGCCACTACACTCGGGTTTACAGGGAATTCACCCCTCCACTTT.

This clone has just one count. V and J are TRBV6-5 and TRBJ2-5; 12 bases match TRBD2. The CDR3 totals 14 residues. CDR1 is MNHEY, CDR2 SVGAGI, per germline. V dropped 10 bases and J dropped 11; count of bases not matched to a gene: 14. The CDR3 sequence: CATGTSGRSGEQYF. The CDR3 DNA sequence: TGTGCCACCGGGACTAGCGGGCGGTCGGGGGAGCAGTACTTC.

This clone was found once. V is TRBV19 and J is TRBJ1-6, with D maybe TRBD1 (6 bases). Between the trimmed V and J ends, which lost 6 bases and 11 bases, there was a span of 20 bases. The CDR3 runs to 15 residues. Germline V CDR1 and CDR2: LNHDA, SQIVND (reference sequence). CDR3: CASSNRGQFLPPLHF. In DNA, the CDR3 is TGTGCCAGTAGCAATAGGGGACAATTTTTACCACCCCTCCACTTT.

The chain has TRBV7-2 and TRBJ1-1, with unresolved D. This CDR3 is 17 amino acids long. V was clipped by 0 bases and J by 4 bases, with 18 bases between them. Germline CDR1 and CDR2: SGHTA and FQGNSA. The CDR3 DNA follows: TGTGCCAGCAGCTTAGCGGTCCGTGGAGGGAGAGGCACTGAAGCTTTCTTT. It codes for CASSLAVRGGRGTEAFF.

The V gene is TRBV7-3, the J gene TRBJ2-2; 7 bases are shared with TRBD1. Germline V gene data show CDR1 as SGHTA and CDR2 as FQGTGA. The CDR3 contains 13 residues. The junction had 3 bases not matched to a gene; V was cut back by 5 bases and J by 6 bases. The CDR3 bases are TGTGCCAGCAGCGCTCAGGGGGCCGGGGAGCTGTTTTTT. Its protein product is CASSAQGAGELFF.